This T cell receptor (beta chain) was obtained from a study of long-term antiretroviral therapy in people with HIV. Study in general: Collection of the earliest samples took place about a decade ahead of the 2015 immediate-ART recommendation. The study's findings and limits: Blood draws took place between about 2004 and 2018 and possibly involved older ART regimens.

Note on this clone: Its antigen is currently unknown.

Treatment for every participant with HIV took place in the United States. Samples held roughly 0.85-11 million cryopreserved PBMC before DNA extraction. The run of the v3.0 immunoSEQ assay was at survey level. Measured with immunoSEQ multiplex PCR; TCRdb has only the in-frame clones, and not every one. The sample records approximately 21,000 clones, roughly four fifths being singletons. Trimming cost V 6 bases and J 3 bases, with 5 bases left between them. This CDR3 region has 11 residues. CDR1 and CDR2 (germline): SNHLY, FYNNEI. The chain recombines TRBV2 with TRBJ2-5, with D hard to call. The TCR comes from a man aged 25 to 40 with HIV. Material: unsorted PBMCs, obtained 1.5 years after starting antiretroviral therapy. This CDR3 reads CASRREETQYF. The CDR3, as DNA: TGTGCCAGCAGGCGAGAAGAGACCCAGTACTTC.